A selection of T cell receptor beta chains follows, all from one sample in a study of blood T cell repertoires in COVID-19. Only in-frame clones appear in the TCRdb table, and some are missing; sequencing was by immunoSEQ multiplex PCR. The sample yields about 55,000 clones, roughly 90% seen once. Sequenced: peripheral blood. The receptors stem from a man in his sixties with active COVID-19. Each CDR3 is given with its conserved first and last residue. D genes are given only for firm matches. Expanded clones are given a class, and other clones once, few, many or no size at all.

V	J	size	D	CDR3	DNA
TRBV18	TRBJ1-2	-	-	CASSPPDSPLRGYTF	TGTGCCAGCTCACCCCCGGACTCTCCCTTGCGGGGCTACACCTTC
TRBV11-2	TRBJ2-7	-	-	CASSQGPWAGEYEQYF	TGTGCCAGCAGCCAGGGGCCGTGGGCGGGAGAATACGAGCAGTACTTC
TRBV7-2	TRBJ2-7	once	-	CASSLVSGGIGFFEQYF	TGTGCCAGCAGCTTAGTGTCAGGGGGGATTGGATTTTTCGAGCAGTACTTC
TRBV5-6	TRBJ2-4	-	-	CASSKLQAAKNIQYF	TGTGCCAGCAGCAAGTTACAGGCGGCCAAAAACATTCAGTACTTC
TRBV4-1	TRBJ2-3	once	TRBD2	CASSQGLAERGTDTQYF	TGCGCCAGCAGCCAAGGGCTAGCGGAGAGGGGCACAGATACGCAGTATTTT
TRBV11-2	TRBJ2-3	-	TRBD2	CASSLSLAATDTQYF	TGTGCCAGCAGCTTATCCCTAGCGGCCACAGATACGCAGTATTTT
TRBV4-1	TRBJ2-2	once	-	CASSQEFGFRTGELFF	TGCGCCAGCAGCCAAGAATTCGGATTCAGGACCGGGGAGCTGTTTTTT
TRBV11-2	TRBJ2-7	few	TRBD2	CASSTGLGEQYF	TGTGCCAGCAGCACGGGACTAGGCGAGCAGTACTTC
TRBV19	TRBJ2-1	once	-	CASKSRTTSSYNEQFF	TGTGCCAGTAAGAGTCGGACGACTAGCTCCTACAATGAGCAGTTCTTC
TRBV12-3/TRBV12-4	TRBJ2-7	-	-	CASSLSLEYEQYF	TGTGCCAGCAGTTTAAGCCTTGAGTACGAGCAGTACTTC
TRBV6-5	TRBJ1-6	-	-	CASSLTEINSPLHF	TGTGCCAGCAGTTTGACAGAGATTAATTCACCCCTCCACTTT
TRBV5-1	TRBJ2-1	-	-	CASSPGTPSVHYNEQFF	TGCGCCAGCAGCCCCGGGACTCCCTCTGTCCACTACAATGAGCAGTTCTTC
TRBV5-1	TRBJ2-1	once	TRBD2	CASSFGGGVNEQFF	TGCGCCAGCAGCTTTGGGGGAGGGGTAAATGAGCAGTTCTTC